These 29 T cell receptor beta chains were sequenced from one sample in a study of cytomegalovirus exposure and HLA in healthy donors. The PCR ran on 60 Vbeta and 13 Jbeta primers. This table comes from immunoSEQ multiplex PCR, and its TCRdb copy is limited to in-frame clones, with some not included. Of 130,000 or so clones listed, just under 75% were seen once; the top ten hold approximately 7%. The sequenced sample was PBMCs. The receptor set was obtained from a man aged 35 to 55 in good health and CMV-seropositive.

V and J are TRBV5-1 and TRBJ2-7, with D tentatively TRBD1 (6 bases). V gave up 0 bases and J gave up 12 bases, with 16 bases separating them. From germline, CDR1 is SGHRS and CDR2 YFSETQ. The CDR3 length is 13 residues. The CDR3: CASSLAERTEMYF. The CDR3 nucleotides are TGCGCCAGCAGCTTGGCCGAGAGGACAGAGATGTACTTC.

The rearrangement uses TRBV4-1 and TRBJ2-3; the D gene is possibly TRBD2 (6 bases). There are 15 residues in the CDR3. CDR1 and CDR2 (germline): MGHRA, YSYEKL. V was pared by 5 bases and J by 4 bases, with 16 bases between. The CDR3: CASSLGGVSADTQYF. The DNA for the CDR3 is TGCGCCAGCAGCTTAGGCGGGGTTAGCGCAGATACGCAGTATTTT.

The chain has TRBV11-3 and TRBJ2-7; TRBD2 aligns across 7 bases. Trimming cost V 3 bases and J 7 bases; bases outside gene matches: 12. The length of the CDR3 is 15 residues. Germline CDR1 SGHNT, CDR2 YENEEA. CDR3 region: CASSFESSKGGEQYF. Written as DNA, the CDR3 is TGTGCCAGCAGCTTCGAATCCTCCAAGGGAGGGGAGCAGTACTTC.

CDR3 residues: CASSVMEDIYNEQFF. CDR3 nucleotides: TGTGCCAGCAGTGTCATGGAAGACATCTACAATGAGCAGTTCTTC. The chain combines TRBV2 with TRBJ2-1; D is ambiguous. The germline CDR1 and CDR2 sequences are SNHLY and FYNNEI. Trimming stripped 4 bases from V and 3 bases from J, with 13 bases between. CDR3 size: 15 residues.

The chain employs TRBV15 and TRBJ2-1; tentatively, D is TRBD2 (5 bases). Germline-derived CDR1 and CDR2 are LNHNV and YYDKDF (reference sequence). Trimming cost V 6 bases and J 5 bases, with 8 bases left between them. This CDR3 is built from 12 residues. CDR3 sequence reads: CATSFGDNEQFF. CDR3 in DNA: TGTGCCACCAGTTTCGGGGACAATGAGCAGTTCTTC.

The chain carries TRBV7-9 and TRBJ2-1; 11 positions match TRBD2. Germline V CDR1 and CDR2: SEHNR, FQNEAQ (reference sequence). The V segment lost 4 bases and the J segment 6 bases; nucleotides outside the gene matches: 11. The CDR3 loop spans 17 amino acids. CDR3 in DNA: TGTGCCAGCAGCTCATCCTTAGCGGGAGGGCGGAGCAATGAGCAGTTCTTC. It translates to CASSSSLAGGRSNEQFF. Based on the CDR3 plus reference TRBV7-9 and TRBJ2-1, the full variable domain is DTGVSQNPRHKITKRGQNVTFRCDPISEHNRLYWYRQTLGQGPEFLTYFQNEAQLEKSRLLSDRFSAERPKGSFSTLEIQRTEQGDSAMYLCASSSSLAGGRSNEQFFGPGTRLTVL.

The CDR3 loop is CASSDTGTGELFF. In DNA form, the CDR3 reads TGTGCCAGCAGCGATACGGGGACCGGGGAGCTGTTTTTT. V gene TRBV7-9 combines with J gene TRBJ2-2; weak D call: TRBD2 (5 bases). V was pared by 5 bases and J by 5 bases, with 9 bases between. The CDR3 extends over 13 amino acids. Germline loops: CDR1 SEHNR, CDR2 FQNEAQ (reference sequence).

This clone has just a few counts. The rearrangement joins TRBV5-6 to TRBJ1-1; maybe TRBD1 (5 bases). The CDR3 runs to 15 residues. Germline assignment: CDR1 SGHDT and CDR2 YYEEEE. V dropped 2 bases and J dropped 1 base, with 12 bases sitting between them. The CDR3: CASSFPRDKNTEAFF. Written as DNA, the CDR3 is TGTGCCAGCAGCTTCCCCAGGGATAAGAACACTGAAGCTTTCTTT.

This chain links TRBV11-3 with TRBJ2-1, with 13 bases fitting TRBD2. Germline CDR1 and CDR2: SGHNT and YENEEA. CDR3 length: 19 residues. The junction had 6 bases not matched to a gene; V was cut back by 1 base and J by 0 bases. CDR3 sequence: CASSLGRLAGGSSYNEQFF. The CDR3 nucleotides read TGTGCCAGCAGCTTAGGTCGACTAGCGGGGGGCAGCTCCTACAATGAGCAGTTCTTC. Filled out from reference TRBV11-3 and TRBJ2-1, the complete variable domain reads EAGVVQSPRYKIIEKKQPVAFWCNPISGHNTLYWYLQNLGQGPELLIRYENEEAVDDSQLPKDRFSAERLKGVDSTLKIQPAELGDSAVYLCASSLGRLAGGSSYNEQFFGPGTRLTVL.

The chain has TRBV7-2 and TRBJ2-2; D might be TRBD2 (5 bases). The V gene lost 5 bases and the J gene lost 6 bases, with 10 bases spanning the gap. CDR3 length equals 13 residues. From germline, CDR1 is SGHTA and CDR2 FQGNSA. CDR3 protein: CASSRGPAGELFF. As DNA, the CDR3 is TGTGCCAGCAGCAGAGGGCCAGCCGGGGAGCTGTTTTTT.

The chain links TRBV27 to TRBJ2-3; a weak D match, TRBD1 (6 bases). Germline CDR1 and CDR2: MNHEY and SMNVEV (reference sequence). The CDR3 consists of 15 residues. The V end lost 10 bases, the J end lost 4 bases, and 21 bases lay between the germline ends. In nucleotides, the CDR3 is TGTGCCACCTCTGTGGGGGCGACGGGGTCAGATACGCAGTATTTT. Its protein is CATSVGATGSDTQYF.

The J gene is TRBJ1-1, the V gene TRBV5-4; D may be TRBD1 (5 bases). Per the germline V gene, CDR1 is SGHNT and CDR2 is YYREEE (reference sequence). The CDR3 has 15 residues. V shed 4 bases and J shed 0 bases, with 13 bases lying between them. The DNA for the CDR3 is TGTGCCAGCAGCCCCCGGGGGGGAATGAACACTGAAGCTTTCTTT. Its protein product is CASSPRGGMNTEAFF.

This sequence joins TRBV7-8 and TRBJ1-6, with D hard to call. Germline V lookup: CDR1 SGHVS, CDR2 FQNEAQ. The V gene lost 5 bases and the J gene lost 3 bases, with 14 bases spanning the gap. The CDR3 runs 16 residues. In DNA, the CDR3 is TGTGCCAGCAGCCCCGGACTAGCGGGCTATAATTCACCCCTCCACTTT. Translated, it gives CASSPGLAGYNSPLHF.

The V call is TRBV2, the J call TRBJ2-1; 9 bases match TRBD2. The V segment lost 6 bases and the J segment 8 bases; nucleotides outside the gene matches: 8. The length of the CDR3 is 14 residues. Germline V gene data show CDR1 as SNHLY and CDR2 as FYNNEI. The CDR3 region is CASRRAGGRDEQFF. For the CDR3, the DNA is TGTGCCAGCAGGCGAGCGGGAGGTCGGGATGAGCAGTTCTTC.

This clone was observed a single time. The chain employs TRBV30 and TRBJ2-1, with 10 bases fitting TRBD2. The CDR3 is 15 amino acids. Looked up from germline, CDR1 is GTSNPN and CDR2 is SVGIG (reference sequence). V lost 0 bases, J lost 7 bases, and 6 bases stayed unmatched. CDR3 nucleotides: TGTGCCTGGAGTGTCCTAGCGGGAGTAATAAATGAGCAGTTCTTC. As protein: CAWSVLAGVINEQFF. Full variable domain (missing parts from reference TRBV30 and TRBJ2-1): SQTIHQWPATLVQPVGSPLSLECTVEGTSNPNLYWYRQAAGRGLQLLFYSVGIGQISSEVPQNLSASRPQDRQFILSSKKLLLSDSGFYLCAWSVLAGVINEQFFGPGTRLTVL.

Written as DNA, the CDR3 is TGTGCCAGCAGATACAGGGGTAACTACGAGCAGTACTTC. This codes for CASRYRGNYEQYF. V is TRBV5-8 and J is TRBJ2-7, with 7 positions matching TRBD1. The junction had 5 bases not matched to a gene; V was cut back by 5 bases and J by 3 bases. The germline gives CDR1 SGHTS, CDR2 YDEGEE. The CDR3 is made up of 13 amino acids.

The gene calls are TRBV6-5 and TRBJ1-1; D is undetermined. Trimming removed 10 bases from V and 1 base from J, with 13 bases in between. The CDR3 is 13 residues long. Germline V gene lookup returns CDR1 MNHEY and CDR2 SVGAGI. The DNA of the CDR3 is TGTGCCACCAGAGCCTACTGGAACACTGAAGCTTTCTTT. As protein: CATRAYWNTEAFF.

This chain links TRBV7-9 with TRBJ2-6, with 7 bases lining up with TRBD1. The V and J ends lost 5 bases and 4 bases, in that order; junction bases with no gene match: 8. CDR3 size: 16 residues. Germline V gene sequence: CDR1 SEHNR, CDR2 FQNEAQ (reference sequence). CDR3 nucleotides: TGTGCCAGCAGCGCCCGGACAGGCGGCGGGGCCAACGTCCTGACTTTC. Its protein is CASSARTGGGANVLTF.

V and J are TRBV18 and TRBJ1-4; D not resolved. CDR1 and CDR2 from the germline V gene are KGHSH and LQKENI. V lost 2 bases, J lost 8 bases, and 15 bases lay in between. This CDR3 comprises 15 residues. For the CDR3, the DNA is TGTGCCAGCTCACCAATTGGAGGGAGTGGGGAAAAACTGTTTTTT. Translating it yields CASSPIGGSGEKLFF.

The chain links TRBV5-1 to TRBJ1-6; D gene uncertain. CDR1 and CDR2 (germline): SGHRS, YFSETQ. The CDR3 runs to 13 residues. V was trimmed by 4 bases and J by 8 bases, leaving 10 bases between them. CDR3 in amino acids: CASSARRDSPLHF. Written as DNA, the CDR3 is TGCGCCAGCAGCGCACGGAGGGATTCACCCCTCCACTTT.

V usage is TRBV7-9 and J usage is TRBJ2-7; a possible D gene is TRBD1 (6 bases). The CDR3 runs 12 residues. Germline-derived CDR1 and CDR2 are SEHNR and FQNEAQ (reference sequence). V was cut by 5 bases and J by 2 bases, with 7 bases left in between. The CDR3 nucleotides read TGTGCCAGCAGCCGGACAGCCTACGAGCAGTACTTC. Translating it yields CASSRTAYEQYF.

The chain employs TRBV5-6 and TRBJ2-2; TRBD2 matches 8 bases. Unmatched junction bases numbered 10, after V lost 4 bases and J lost 5 bases. Per the germline V gene, CDR1 is SGHDT and CDR2 is YYEEEE. This CDR3 spans 16 amino acids. The CDR3 nucleotides read TGTGCCAGCAGCCCTCCCGGGACTAGTCGGACCGGGGAGCTGTTTTTT. Translated: CASSPPGTSRTGELFF.

This clone was recorded a few times. The chain recombines TRBV5-4 with TRBJ2-3, with TRBD2 matching 7 bases. This CDR3 region has 19 residues. The germline CDR1 and CDR2 sequences are SGHNT and YYREEE (reference sequence). With V trimmed by 0 bases and J by 1 base, 14 bases remained unmatched. CDR3 protein: CASSLGGGSRGLGTDTQYF. The CDR3 bases are TGTGCCAGCAGCTTGGGGGGAGGGAGCCGGGGACTGGGCACAGATACGCAGTATTTT.

The V gene is TRBV6-1, the J gene TRBJ2-3, with 10 nucleotides matching TRBD2. Germline CDR1 is MNHNS and CDR2 is SASEGT. This CDR3 has 15 residues. Trimming cost V 7 bases and J 2 bases; bases outside gene matches: 6. The CDR3 sequence: CASNRLAGHTDTQYF. The CDR3, as DNA: TGTGCCAGCAACCGACTAGCGGGCCACACAGATACGCAGTATTTT.

This clone was seen only a few times. The chain joins TRBV19 to TRBJ1-1; D not resolved. The V gene's germline CDR1 is LNHDA and CDR2 SQIVND (reference sequence). The CDR3 runs to 15 residues. The ends were cut back, 8 bases at V and 0 bases at J, with 16 bases in the middle. The DNA of the CDR3 is TGTGCCAGTCGAAATAGCCGGGTTATGAACACTGAAGCTTTCTTT. Translated, it gives CASRNSRVMNTEAFF.

V is TRBV5-1 and J is TRBJ2-7; 9 bases are a match to TRBD1. With V trimmed by 4 bases and J by 5 bases, 4 bases remained unmatched. Per germline, CDR1 SGHRS and CDR2 YFSETQ. The CDR3 sequence is 13 residues long. The CDR3 bases are TGCGCCAGCAGCGCGGGACAGGGTAACGAGCAGTACTTC. Its protein is CASSAGQGNEQYF. The entire variable domain, with the rest obtained from reference TRBV5-1 and TRBJ2-7, is as follows: KAGVTQTPRYLIKTRGQQVTLSCSPISGHRSVSWYQQTPGQGLQFLFEYFSETQRNKGNFPGRFSGRQFSNSRSEMNVSTLELGDSALYLCASSAGQGNEQYFGPGTRLTVT.

This chain links TRBV5-6 with TRBJ2-1; TRBD1 aligns across 11 bases. V shed 4 bases, J shed 2 bases, and the junction held 5 bases outside the gene matches. Germline CDR1 reads SGHDT; CDR2 reads YYEEEE. The CDR3 runs 16 residues. CDR3 DNA sequence: TGTGCCAGCAGCCCAATGGGACAGGGGGCCTACAATGAGCAGTTCTTC. This translates into CASSPMGQGAYNEQFF.

This clone was picked up one time. An end of the junction does not agree with germline; a read error may underlie this. This rearrangement joins TRBV19 to TRBJ2-3; 8 nucleotides match TRBD2. Germline lookup yields CDR1 LNHDA and CDR2 SQIVND (reference sequence). The CDR3 contains 13 residues. CDR3 DNA sequence: TGTGCCAGTAATACACTCCCGGGGACTAGATTAGATTTT. It specifies CASNTLPGTRLDF.

The CDR3 DNA sequence: TGTGCCAGCAGTGAAATGAGGACACCTCAAGAGACCCAGTACTTC. Translation: CASSEMRTPQETQYF. V usage is TRBV6-1 and J usage is TRBJ2-5; D is perhaps TRBD1 (5 bases). CDR1 MNHNS and CDR2 SASEGT come from the germline V gene. The germline V and J ends were trimmed by 2 bases and 2 bases, with 12 bases remaining between them. This CDR3 spans 15 amino acids.